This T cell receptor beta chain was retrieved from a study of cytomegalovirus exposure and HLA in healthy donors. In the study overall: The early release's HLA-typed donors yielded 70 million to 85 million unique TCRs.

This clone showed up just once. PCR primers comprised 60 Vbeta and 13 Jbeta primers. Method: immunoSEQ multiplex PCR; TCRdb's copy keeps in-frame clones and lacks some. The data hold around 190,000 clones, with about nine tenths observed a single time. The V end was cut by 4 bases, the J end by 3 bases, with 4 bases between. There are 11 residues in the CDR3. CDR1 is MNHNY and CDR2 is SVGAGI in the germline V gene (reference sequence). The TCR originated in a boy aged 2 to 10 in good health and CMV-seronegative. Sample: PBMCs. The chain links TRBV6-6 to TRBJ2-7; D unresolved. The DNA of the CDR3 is TGTGCCAGCAGTTCACACTACGAGCAGTACTTC. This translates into CASSSHYEQYF.